The 27 T cell receptor beta chains below were found in one sample sequenced in a study of blood T cells in healthy people across ages. The authors ran a second PCR of about 7 to 11 cycles using a sample-barcoded 5' primer and a J-beta primer mix. A single record per CDR3 protein comes from TCRdb applying MiXCR to the 5' RACE reads. The table has about 730,000 distinct CDR3 sequences, roughly 47% seen once; the top ten hold around a fifth. The sequencing sample was made of blood. The receptors derive from a woman aged 55-69 years in good health.

The V gene is TRBV7-2, the J gene TRBJ1-5; D call uncertain. Germline-derived CDR1 and CDR2 are SGHTA and FQGNSA. This CDR3 is built from 17 residues. Trimming cost V 1 base and J 0 bases, with 13 bases left between them. The CDR3 loop is CASSLVPLAHSNQPQHF. The CDR3 DNA reads as TGTGCCAGCAGCTTAGTCCCCCTGGCGCATAGCAATCAGCCCCAGCATTTT.

The J gene is TRBJ1-2, the V gene TRBV4-2, with D hard to call. CDR1 LGHNA and CDR2 YNFKEQ come from the germline V gene. V lost 0 bases to trimming and J lost 7 bases, with 9 bases between them. The CDR3 is 13 residues long. The CDR3 DNA sequence: TGTGCCAGCAGCCAAGAAGTTGATTCTGGCTACACCTTC. Its translation: CASSQEVDSGYTF.

This clonotype was counted at least ten times. The genes are TRBV9 and TRBJ1-2; D gene ambiguous. The CDR3 runs 14 residues. Germline CDR1 is SGDLS and CDR2 is YYNGEE. V lost 0 bases to trimming and J lost 0 bases, with 6 bases between them. The CDR3 loop is CASSVGGSNYGYTF. The CDR3 region has the DNA TGTGCCAGCAGCGTAGGGGGATCTAACTATGGCTACACCTTC.

V is TRBV6-2 or TRBV6-3 and J is TRBJ2-1, with TRBD2 as a possible D gene (6 bases). CDR1 is MNHEY, CDR2 SVGEGT, per germline. V shed 4 bases and J shed 5 bases, with 15 bases lying between them. The CDR3 extends over 15 amino acids. The CDR3, as DNA: TGTGCCAGCAGTTCCGCCGGGACTGGGCACAATGAGCAGTTCTTC. Its protein product is CASSSAGTGHNEQFF.

The rearrangement uses TRBV20-1 and TRBJ2-3; TRBD2 matches at 13 bases. This CDR3 comprises 14 residues. With V trimmed by 6 bases and J by 4 bases, 4 bases remained unmatched. Germline V lookup: CDR1 DFQATT, CDR2 SNEGSKA (reference sequence). CDR3 amino acids: CSAILAGGSDTQYF. CDR3 in DNA: TGCAGTGCCATACTAGCGGGGGGGTCAGATACGCAGTATTTT.

This chain links TRBV7-2 with TRBJ2-7; 15 nucleotides line up with TRBD2. This CDR3 is 18 amino acids long. Per the germline V gene, CDR1 is SGHTA and CDR2 is FQGNSA. V lost 4 bases and J lost 0; bases outside the gene matches: 7. This CDR3 is CASSSGLAGGPSSYEQYF. CDR3 nucleotide sequence: TGTGCCAGCAGCTCGGGACTAGCGGGGGGCCCTAGCTCCTACGAGCAGTACTTC.

This clonotype was seen at least ten times. The CDR3, as DNA: TGCAGCGCGAAAGCTAGCTATGAGCAGTTCTTC. Its translation: CSAKASYEQFF. The chain joins TRBV29-1 to TRBJ2-1, with D perhaps TRBD2 (5 bases). Germline V CDR1 and CDR2: SQVTM, ANQGSEA. This CDR3 contains 11 residues. Trimming removed 7 bases at V and 8 bases at J, with 12 bases between.

The chain combines TRBV27 with TRBJ2-3; 9 nucleotides match TRBD1. CDR3 size: 14 residues. Trimming cost V 6 bases and J 5 bases; bases outside gene matches: 6. Germline CDR1 is MNHEY and CDR2 is SMNVEV (reference sequence). The CDR3 region is CASSEQGAKDTQYF. The CDR3 DNA is TGTGCCAGCAGCGAACAGGGGGCAAAAGATACGCAGTATTTT.

The CDR3 loop is CASSVEESGGYLTDTQYF. In DNA form, the CDR3 reads TGTGCCAGCAGCGTGGAGGAAAGCGGGGGCTACCTCACAGATACGCAGTATTTT. V gene TRBV9 combines with J gene TRBJ2-3, with TRBD2 identical over 8 bases. The V gene's germline CDR1 is SGDLS and CDR2 YYNGEE. V trimming: 2 bases; J trimming: 2 bases; junction bases outside the gene matches: 13. This CDR3 is 18 amino acids long. Variable domain in full (rest from reference TRBV9 and TRBJ2-3): DSGVTQTPKHLITATGQRVTLRCSPRSGDLSVYWYQQSLDQGLQFLIQYYNGEERAKGNILERFSAQQFPDLHSELNLSSLELGDSALYFCASSVEESGGYLTDTQYFGPGTRLTVL.

V usage is TRBV20-1 and J usage is TRBJ2-1; D remains unclear. Germline CDR1 and CDR2: DFQATT and SNEGSKA (reference sequence). The CDR3 is 15 amino acids. V was pared by 2 bases and J by 0 bases, with 11 bases between. CDR3 sequence: CSARYAPGSYNEQFF. The DNA of the CDR3 is TGCAGTGCTAGATACGCGCCTGGCTCCTACAATGAGCAGTTCTTC.

The chain combines TRBV27 with TRBJ1-1, with a tentative D call TRBD1 (5 bases). V lost 4 bases and J 3 bases, leaving 6 bases between the germline ends. The CDR3 has 12 residues. CDR1 and CDR2 (germline): MNHEY, SMNVEV (reference sequence). The CDR3 DNA is TGTGCCAGCAGTTCAGGGTACACTGAAGCTTTCTTT. Translated, it gives CASSSGYTEAFF.

The genes are TRBV6-5 and TRBJ2-2, with 8 bases that match TRBD2. The V gene end was trimmed by 0 bases and the J gene end by 6 bases; junction bases not matched to a gene: 12. Germline-derived CDR1 and CDR2 are MNHEY and SVGAGI. The CDR3 contains 18 residues. In nucleotides, the CDR3 is TGTGCCAGCAGTTACTCGCCGTTGCACGTGACTAGCGCCGGGGAGCTGTTTTTT. Translation gives CASSYSPLHVTSAGELFF.

This clonotype was found a few times. This chain joins TRBV6-5 and TRBJ1-2; 11 bases agree with TRBD1. The germline V gene encodes CDR1 MNHEY and CDR2 SVGAGI. V lost 2 bases to trimming and J lost 5 bases; unmatched junction nucleotides: 7. The CDR3 contains 16 residues. The CDR3 coding sequence is TGTGCCAGCAGTTACAGGCGGACAGGGGGCGGATATGGCTACACCTTC. It yields the protein CASSYRRTGGGYGYTF.

The gene calls are TRBV5-1 and TRBJ2-1; 10 bases map to TRBD1. The CDR3 is 15 amino acids. Germline loops: CDR1 SGHRS, CDR2 YFSETQ. V gave up 3 bases and J gave up 9 bases; unmatched junction bases: 9. The DNA of the CDR3 is TGCGCCAGCAGCTCGTCGGTGACAGGGGGCGTTGAGCAGTTCTTC. It translates to CASSSSVTGGVEQFF.

This clonotype was seen more than once but under ten times. The CDR3 loop reads CASSQAGTYNEQFF. For the CDR3, the DNA is TGTGCCAGCAGCCAGGCCGGGACCTACAATGAGCAGTTCTTC. V gene TRBV4-2 combines with J gene TRBJ2-1; possible D gene TRBD2, 5 bases. V lost 3 bases and J lost 2, with 8 bases in between. The CDR3 has 14 residues. CDR1 and CDR2 from the germline V gene are LGHNA and YNFKEQ.

With regard to this clonotype: With a much larger clone just one base away, this may be a read error. This chain uses TRBV7-9 with TRBJ1-2; D is perhaps TRBD1 (5 bases). The ends were cut back, 10 bases at V and 0 bases at J, with 12 bases in the middle. The germline gives CDR1 SEHNR, CDR2 FQNEAQ (reference sequence). The CDR3 is 13 amino acids. The CDR3, as DNA: TGTGCCAACAGACCACAGGCTAACTATGGCTACACCTTC. Translating gives CANRPQANYGYTF. The full variable domain, completed using reference TRBV7-9 and TRBJ1-2, is DTGVSQNPRHKITKRGQNVTFRCDPISEHNRLYWYRQTLGQGPEFLTYFQNEAQLEKSRLLSDRFSAERPKGSFSTLEIQRTEQGDSAMYLCANRPQANYGYTFGSGTRLTVV.

V gene TRBV6-2 or TRBV6-3 combines with J gene TRBJ2-1, with no clear D. V dropped 4 bases and J dropped 10 bases, with 17 bases sitting between them. The length of the CDR3 is 14 residues. Germline V lookup: CDR1 MNHEY, CDR2 SVGEGT. For the CDR3, the DNA is TGTGCCAGCAGTTCCAGCGAGACCTATGGGGAGCAGTTCTTC. It is translated as CASSSSETYGEQFF.

The table lists this clonotype with a few counts. V usage is TRBV5-1 and J usage is TRBJ1-1; unclear D gene. The CDR3 length is 12 residues. CDR1 is SGHRS and CDR2 is YFSETQ in the germline V gene. The V and J ends lost 7 bases and 1 base respectively, with 8 bases between them. CDR3 sequence (DNA): TGCGCCAGCTTCGACAAGAACACTGAAGCTTTCTTT. It codes for CASFDKNTEAFF.

This chain connects TRBV6-2 or TRBV6-3 to TRBJ2-1, with 10 bases matching TRBD2. Trimming at V came to 2 bases and at J to 3 bases, leaving 7 bases not matched to a gene. The CDR3 covers 17 residues. Germline CDR1 is MNHEY and CDR2 is SVGEGT. This chain's CDR3 is CASSYPSGGSVYNEQFF. In DNA form, the CDR3 reads TGTGCCAGCAGTTACCCTAGCGGGGGTTCGGTCTACAATGAGCAGTTCTTC.

This clonotype was recorded a few times. The rearrangement joins TRBV20-1 to TRBJ2-4; 10 nucleotides match TRBD1. There are 13 residues in the CDR3. Unmatched junction bases numbered 3, after V lost 6 bases and J lost 4 bases. Looked up from germline, CDR1 is DFQATT and CDR2 is SNEGSKA (reference sequence). The CDR3 nucleotides read TGCAGTGCCCCGGGACAGGGGAAAAACATTCAGTACTTC. Translating gives CSAPGQGKNIQYF.

The chain combines TRBV7-9 with TRBJ1-2; weak D call: TRBD1 (6 bases). The CDR3 is 13 amino acids. Germline loops: CDR1 SEHNR, CDR2 FQNEAQ (reference sequence). V was shortened by 8 bases and J by 5 bases, with 15 bases between the two germline ends. CDR3 amino acids: CASGHRVNYGYTF. CDR3 DNA sequence: TGTGCCAGCGGCCACAGGGTTAATTATGGCTACACCTTC.

This clonotype occurred once. The V call is TRBV29-1, the J call TRBJ2-7; D not certain. V gave up 8 bases and J gave up 1 base, with 12 bases separating them. The CDR3 totals 12 residues. Looked up from germline, CDR1 is SQVTM and CDR2 is ANQGSEA. DNA of the CDR3: TGCAGCCCACCGGCCCTTTCCTACGAGCAGTACTTC. Amino acid sequence: CSPPALSYEQYF.

J is TRBJ2-3 and V is TRBV24-1; D not certain. V was shortened by 3 bases and J by 1 base, with 7 bases between the two germline ends. This CDR3 has 14 amino acids. In germline, CDR1 is KGHDR, CDR2 SFDVKD. CDR3 nucleotides: TGTGCCACCAGTGATACCCGGGGCACAGATACGCAGTATTTT. Amino acids: CATSDTRGTDTQYF.

V is TRBV12-3 or TRBV12-4 and J is TRBJ2-3; perhaps TRBD1 as D (5 bases). The CDR3 length is 14 residues. Trimming cost V 4 bases and J 5 bases, with 13 bases left between them. The CDR3 loop reads CASSYGTGLDTQYF. In DNA, the CDR3 is TGTGCCAGCAGTTACGGCACAGGATTAGATACGCAGTATTTT.

The gene calls are TRBV27 and TRBJ1-1; 12 positions agree with TRBD1. The V gene's germline CDR1 is MNHEY and CDR2 SMNVEV (reference sequence). V shed 1 base, J shed 6 bases, and the junction held 6 bases outside the gene matches. This CDR3 is built from 16 residues. Here the CDR3 DNA reads TGTGCCAGCAGTTTATTCCAGGGACAGGGGGCTTCTGAAGCTTTCTTT. Translated: CASSLFQGQGASEAFF.

This clonotype was detected once. A much larger clonotype is one base distant, so this may be a read error. The CDR3 DNA sequence: TGTGCCAGCAGCTTAGTCGGGACCGCTTCCAATGAGCAGTACTTC. It codes for CASSLVGTASNEQYF. The rearrangement joins TRBV7-3 to TRBJ2-7; TRBD1 or TRBD2 may be the D gene (5 bases each). Trimming pared 2 bases from V and 7 bases from J, leaving 18 bases between. CDR3 length: 15 amino acids. Germline V gene lookup returns CDR1 SGHTA and CDR2 FQGTGA.

V usage is TRBV2 and J usage is TRBJ2-3, with D hard to call. The V gene's germline CDR1 is SNHLY and CDR2 FYNNEI. The CDR3 totals 14 residues. V lost 6 bases and J lost 0, with 10 bases in between. DNA of the CDR3: TGTGCCAGCAGCGTATCCCTAAGCACAGATACGCAGTATTTT. Amino acids: CASSVSLSTDTQYF.